The clone carrying this T cell receptor (beta chain) appeared a few times. Its specificity is not known. Deep-level assay runs were performed. Assay: immunoSEQ multiplex PCR; the TCRdb copy retains only in-frame clones and omits some. The data contain some 900,000 clones, 60% to 85% of them singletons. The V end lost 1 base, the J end lost 1 base, and 4 bases lay between the germline ends. The CDR3 extends over 13 amino acids. From germline, CDR1 is MDHEN and CDR2 SYDVKM. The record originates from a study of shared clonotypes between healthy human individuals. Findings of the study overall: Rarefaction revealed incomplete sorted-subset sequencing despite large depth.

This chain links TRBV28 with TRBJ1-1, with D hard to call. Material: memory CD4+ T cells sorted from blood. Specified subset: CD45RA-negative fraction. This receptor was obtained from a man younger than 35 in good health. The chain's CDR3 is CASSLYTNTEAFF. Written as DNA, the CDR3 is TGTGCCAGCAGTTTATACACGAACACTGAAGCTTTCTTT.